This entry concerns a single TCR beta chain. The antigen is undetermined. Pooling of second doses given at about 4 or about 12 weeks was done. The data were produced by immunoSEQ multiplex PCR, yet TCRdb's version contains in-frame clones alone and is incomplete. The data contain some 130,000 clones, about 90% of them singletons. This sample was included in a study of T cell responses to AZD1222 COVID-19 vaccine. Study results and limitations: At baseline, seropositivity was found in only a handful of AZD1222 recipients. The donor group comprised mostly white British people and more females; the analysis possibly underestimated clonal diversity. Unmutated variant regions are reportedly targeted by nearly half of spike-specific TCRs.

The CDR3 contains 16 residues. Looked up from germline, CDR1 is SGHNT and CDR2 is YENEEA. V was trimmed by 4 bases and J by 4 bases, leaving 20 bases between them. The chain employs TRBV11-3 and TRBJ2-7; D tentatively reads TRBD1 or TRBD2 (5 bases each). Material: peripheral blood, obtained 28 days after the second AZD1222 dose. This TCR came from an adult who received the AZD1222 COVID-19 vaccine. As DNA, the CDR3 is TGTGCCAGCAGCTCAGGGACCCCCTCCGAGAGGTACGAGCAGTACTTC. It codes for CASSSGTPSERYEQYF.